This passage covers 9 T cell receptor beta chains from one sample sequenced in a study of cytotoxic CD8 clonotypes in ibrutinib-treated CLL (dated by TCRdb to the early 2020s). Library preparation employed the immunoSEQ multiplex PCR assay. TCRdb carries this immuneACCESS record with in-frame sequences only. Its versions omit some clonotypes, under half of them owing to an unresolved V gene in the studies checked, with the rest unexplained. This sample lists 130,000 to 150,000 clones; 79% were detected once. In total, the top ten clones hold 9.5% to 15% of the sample. The intended sense of this specimen's time point label: about a year on ibrutinib. The specimen comprised PBMCs, sampled after 12 months of ibrutinib treatment. The origin of the receptors is a human donor with chronic lymphocytic leukemia.

The chain uses TRBV6-5 and TRBJ2-6; D is uncertain. V was pared by 5 bases and J by 6 bases, with 11 bases between. The germline V gene has CDR1 MNHEY and CDR2 SVGAGI. This CDR3 has 14 amino acids. This CDR3 is CASSLLGEANVLTF. The CDR3 DNA sequence: TGTGCCAGCAGTCTCCTTGGCGAGGCCAACGTCCTGACTTTC.

This clone was picked up one time. The chain links TRBV4-2 to TRBJ2-1; tentative D call: TRBD2 (5 bases). Germline CDR1 LGHNA, CDR2 YNFKEQ. This CDR3 is 16 amino acids long. Between the trimmed V and J ends, which lost 4 bases and 0 bases, there was a span of 13 bases. CDR3: CASSRVRESSYNEQFF. CDR3 DNA: TGTGCCAGCAGCCGGGTTAGGGAGAGCTCCTACAATGAGCAGTTCTTC.

The chain links TRBV10-3 to TRBJ1-5; the match to TRBD1 covers 10 bases. The CDR3 is made up of 17 amino acids. From germline, CDR1 is ENHRY and CDR2 SYGVKD. The V and J ends lost 0 bases and 1 base, in that order; junction bases with no gene match: 3. CDR3 loop: CAISESGTGASNQPQHF. CDR3 in DNA: TGTGCCATCAGTGAGTCGGGGACAGGGGCCAGCAATCAGCCCCAGCATTTT.

The chain carries TRBV6-5 and TRBJ2-7; the D gene is possibly TRBD2 (5 bases). This CDR3 has 13 residues. Trimming took 3 bases from V and 3 from J, leaving 9 bases between them. Germline V gene sequence: CDR1 MNHEY, CDR2 SVGAGI. The DNA of the CDR3 is TGTGCCAGCAGTTATTTGAGGGACTACGAGCAGTACTTC. Protein: CASSYLRDYEQYF.

Notes on this clone: Sequence at one end of the junction differs from germline and may be a read error. Other nucleotide sequences in the sample specify the same CDR3. The gene calls are TRBV27 and TRBJ2-1; TRBD2 matches at 10 bases. CDR3 length: 15 amino acids. Germline CDR1 and CDR2: MNHEY and SMNVEV (reference sequence). The DNA for the CDR3 is TGCGCCAGCAGTCCCCGGGTAGCGGGAGGCTTTGAGCAGTTCTTC. This translates into CASSPRVAGGFEQFF.

This clone was found a few times. The V gene is TRBV9, the J gene TRBJ2-2; D tentatively reads TRBD1 or TRBD2 (5 bases each). CDR1 is SGDLS and CDR2 is YYNGEE in the germline V gene. V was clipped by 6 bases and J by 0 bases, with 15 bases between them. The CDR3 spans 16 residues. CDR3 protein: CASKKNWDANTGELFF. CDR3 in DNA: TGTGCCAGCAAAAAAAACTGGGACGCGAACACCGGGGAGCTGTTTTTT.

This chain links TRBV19 with TRBJ2-5; D possibly corresponds to TRBD1 (6 bases). CDR1 and CDR2 from the germline V gene are LNHDA and SQIVND (reference sequence). The CDR3 has 13 residues. The V and J ends lost 4 bases and 6 bases respectively, with 12 bases between them. In DNA form, the CDR3 reads TGTGCCAGTAGTACGAGGGACACCCAGACCCAGTACTTC. Protein: CASSTRDTQTQYF.

This chain connects TRBV15 to TRBJ2-7, with 8 bases fitting TRBD1. V shed 1 base, J shed 6 bases, and the junction held 8 bases outside the gene matches. CDR1 is LNHNV, CDR2 YYDKDF, per germline (reference sequence). The CDR3 is 15 residues long. The CDR3: CATSRGQDRVGEQYF. The CDR3 coding sequence is TGTGCCACCAGCAGAGGTCAGGACAGGGTAGGCGAGCAGTACTTC.

The rearrangement uses TRBV25-1 and TRBJ2-1; 10 nucleotides agree with TRBD2. The germline CDR1 and CDR2 sequences are MGHDK and SYGVNS. Trimming removed 1 base from V and 6 bases from J; junction bases left unmatched: 6. The CDR3 contains 16 residues. CDR3 in DNA: TGTGCCAGCAGTGAATCCGGACTAGCGGAGACCAATGAGCAGTTCTTC. Protein product: CASSESGLAETNEQFF.